These 17 T cell receptor beta chains share one sample of origin, sequenced in a study of identical twins. MiXCR, run by TCRdb on the 5' RACE reads, gives a single entry per CDR3 protein. The sample contains around 250,000 distinct CDR3 sequences, 9.5% to 15% of which appear only once. The data were also submitted as part of a second study, on yellow fever vaccine responses in identical twins.

Source material: memory (CD45RO+) T cells sorted from blood. The receptors shown here come from a woman younger than 35 in good health.

This clonotype was observed at least ten times. The chain employs TRBV5-1 and TRBJ2-3; no reliable D call. Trimming cost V 0 bases and J 0 bases, with 8 bases left between them. Looked up from germline, CDR1 is SGHRS and CDR2 is YFSETQ. CDR3 size: 15 residues. Here the CDR3 reads CASSLDFYSTDTQYF. DNA for the CDR3: TGCGCCAGCAGCTTGGACTTCTACAGCACAGATACGCAGTATTTT. The entire variable domain, with the rest obtained from reference TRBV5-1 and TRBJ2-3, is as follows: KAGVTQTPRYLIKTRGQQVTLSCSPISGHRSVSWYQQTPGQGLQFLFEYFSETQRNKGNFPGRFSGRQFSNSRSEMNVSTLELGDSALYLCASSLDFYSTDTQYFGPGTRLTVL.

The chain carries TRBV11-1 and TRBJ2-2; D is possibly TRBD2 (6 bases). V lost 7 bases and J 5 bases, leaving 20 bases between the germline ends. The CDR3 runs to 16 residues. Germline CDR1 SGHAT, CDR2 FQDESV (reference sequence). The CDR3 DNA sequence: TGTGCCAGCACTGACTCGGGGAGGTCGGGAACCGGGGAGCTGTTTTTT. It yields the protein CASTDSGRSGTGELFF.

The chain recombines TRBV20-1 with TRBJ2-3; 9 bases agree with TRBD1. Looked up from germline, CDR1 is DFQATT and CDR2 is SNEGSKA (reference sequence). This CDR3 has 13 residues. Trimming took 4 bases from V and 5 from J; bases not matched to a gene: 4. The CDR3 spells CSAIQGAIDTQYF. CDR3 in DNA: TGCAGTGCTATACAGGGGGCGATAGATACGCAGTATTTT.

The V and J genes are TRBV6-1 and TRBJ1-1; TRBD1 matches at 9 bases. This CDR3 contains 17 residues. Germline V gives CDR1 MNHNS, CDR2 SASEGT. V gave up 6 bases and J gave up 4 bases; unmatched junction bases: 15. The CDR3 spells CASSRPIQGALGTEAFF. The CDR3 bases are TGTGCCAGCAGCCGCCCAATACAGGGGGCGTTGGGCACTGAAGCTTTCTTT.

This clonotype was observed a handful of times. The J gene is TRBJ2-5, the V gene TRBV19; perhaps TRBD1 as D (5 bases). V was pared by 5 bases and J by 0 bases, with 16 bases between. This CDR3 region has 16 residues. Germline V gene sequence: CDR1 LNHDA, CDR2 SQIVND (reference sequence). The CDR3 region is CASSPAGRQYQETQYF. The CDR3, as DNA: TGTGCCAGTAGTCCCGCCGGCAGACAGTACCAAGAGACCCAGTACTTC.

This clonotype was seen many times. V gene TRBV5-5 combines with J gene TRBJ2-1; 9 nucleotides match TRBD1. V lost 3 bases to trimming and J lost 5 bases; unmatched junction nucleotides: 9. This CDR3 has 16 amino acids. CDR1 and CDR2 from the germline V gene are SGHKS and YYEKEE (reference sequence). CDR3 in DNA: TGTGCCAGCAGCTCAAGGGGGACAGGGAAAGACAATGAGCAGTTCTTC. This sequence encodes CASSSRGTGKDNEQFF. Supplemented by reference TRBV5-5 and TRBJ2-1, the full variable domain reads DAGVTQSPTHLIKTRGQQVTLRCSPISGHKSVSWYQQVLGQGPQFIFQYYEKEERGRGNFPDRFSARQFPNYSSELNVNALLLGDSALYLCASSSRGTGKDNEQFFGPGTRLTVL.

This chain connects TRBV5-6 to TRBJ2-7, with D possibly TRBD2 on 5 matching bases. The CDR3 contains 15 residues. The V and J ends lost 4 bases and 3 bases respectively, with 17 bases between them. Germline assignment: CDR1 SGHDT and CDR2 YYEEEE. CDR3 bases: TGTGCCAGCAGCCCGGGGAACATCAAAGGCTACGAGCAGTACTTC. Protein product: CASSPGNIKGYEQYF.

In its sample, this clonotype was seen many times. The J gene is TRBJ1-6, the V gene TRBV7-9; no firm D call. This CDR3 region has 13 residues. Germline V gives CDR1 SEHNR, CDR2 FQNEAQ (reference sequence). V was trimmed by 3 bases and J by 7 bases, leaving 7 bases between them. The CDR3 sequence: CASSLGKNSPLHF. The CDR3 DNA sequence: TGTGCCAGCAGCTTGGGGAAAAATTCACCCCTCCACTTT.

The chain combines TRBV9 with TRBJ2-3, with TRBD2 matching 8 bases. The CDR3 length is 15 residues. V lost 0 bases to trimming and J lost 2 bases; unmatched junction nucleotides: 2. Germline loops: CDR1 SGDLS, CDR2 YYNGEE. In DNA, the CDR3 is TGTGCCAGCAGCGTAGGTAGCGGGGACACAGATACGCAGTATTTT. It is translated as CASSVGSGDTDTQYF.

This clonotype was detected only a few times. The V call is TRBV5-1, the J call TRBJ2-7; tentative D call: TRBD1 (5 bases). Germline V gene sequence: CDR1 SGHRS, CDR2 YFSETQ. The V gene lost 4 bases and the J gene lost 5 bases, with 16 bases spanning the gap. The CDR3 totals 14 residues. CDR3 bases: TGCGCCAGCAGCGGGGCCGGCAGGGTAGACGAGCAGTACTTC. Translation: CASSGAGRVDEQYF.

In its sample, this clonotype was seen many times. The chain employs TRBV12-3 or TRBV12-4 and TRBJ2-7; D is uncertain. This CDR3 spans 14 amino acids. Trimming stripped 3 bases from V and 0 bases from J, with 9 bases between. CDR3: CASSLNRASYEQYF. The CDR3 region has the DNA TGTGCCAGCAGTTTGAACCGGGCCTCCTACGAGCAGTACTTC.

The sample holds a few counts of this clonotype. The chain uses TRBV5-4 and TRBJ2-7; D is uncertain. Germline V gene lookup returns CDR1 SGHNT and CDR2 YYREEE (reference sequence). The CDR3 spans 13 residues. With 0 bases removed from V and 7 bases from J, the gap between germline ends came to 11 bases. The DNA for the CDR3 is TGTGCCAGCAGCTTGGGGGTAGCTGGTGAGCAGTACTTC. As protein: CASSLGVAGEQYF.

This clonotype was counted many times. The V gene is TRBV6-6, the J gene TRBJ2-1; no definite D call. Germline CDR1 reads MNHNY; CDR2 reads SVGAGI (reference sequence). This CDR3 is 12 amino acids long. Trimming took off 11 bases at V and 0 bases at J, with 8 bases between the two ends. CDR3 bases: TGTGCCGTTTCCAGCTCCTACAATGAGCAGTTCTTC. Translated, it gives CAVSSSYNEQFF.

This chain connects TRBV9 to TRBJ2-2; 7 bases align to TRBD1. Germline V CDR1 and CDR2: SGDLS, YYNGEE. The V gene end was trimmed by 0 bases and the J gene end by 3 bases; junction bases not matched to a gene: 8. The length of the CDR3 is 17 residues. The CDR3: CASSVGVAGGYTGELFF. CDR3 DNA sequence: TGTGCCAGCAGCGTAGGAGTCGCAGGGGGTTACACCGGGGAGCTGTTTTTT.

This clonotype has only a few counts. The genes are TRBV20-1 and TRBJ2-7, with 9 bases aligning to TRBD2. V dropped 0 bases and J dropped 1; count of bases not matched to a gene: 1. Germline CDR1 reads DFQATT; CDR2 reads SNEGSKA (reference sequence). CDR3 size: 14 residues. The CDR3 nucleotides read TGCAGTGCTAGAGACCTAGCGGGATCCTACGAGCAGTACTTC. It yields the protein CSARDLAGSYEQYF.

This clonotype appeared a few times. The rearrangement uses TRBV28 and TRBJ2-3; 7 positions match TRBD1. Germline V gene data show CDR1 as MDHEN and CDR2 as SYDVKM. V was clipped by 5 bases and J by 6 bases; unmatched bases: 17. The CDR3 loop spans 17 amino acids. In nucleotides, the CDR3 is TGTGCCAGCAGTGCAGGGGCTACAGGGGTGGGGCGGGATACGCAGTATTTT. Amino acid sequence: CASSAGATGVGRDTQYF.

This rearrangement joins TRBV7-3 to TRBJ2-3; TRBD2 aligns across 9 bases. Trimming took 1 base from V and 9 from J; bases not matched to a gene: 14. Germline V gives CDR1 SGHTA, CDR2 FQGTGA. The CDR3 extends over 17 amino acids. The CDR3 loop is CASSLMRGGFKLETQYF. DNA of the CDR3: TGTGCCAGCAGCTTAATGCGGGGGGGGTTTAAGTTAGAGACGCAGTATTTT.